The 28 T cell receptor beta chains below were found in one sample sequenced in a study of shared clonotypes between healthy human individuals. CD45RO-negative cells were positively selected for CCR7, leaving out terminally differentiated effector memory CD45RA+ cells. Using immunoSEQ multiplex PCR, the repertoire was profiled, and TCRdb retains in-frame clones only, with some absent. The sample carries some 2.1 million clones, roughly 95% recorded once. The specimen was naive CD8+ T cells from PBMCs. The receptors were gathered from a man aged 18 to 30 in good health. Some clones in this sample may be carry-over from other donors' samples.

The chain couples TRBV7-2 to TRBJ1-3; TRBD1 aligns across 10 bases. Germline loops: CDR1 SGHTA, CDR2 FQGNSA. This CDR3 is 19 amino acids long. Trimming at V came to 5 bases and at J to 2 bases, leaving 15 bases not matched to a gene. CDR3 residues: CASSTGATGTGVAGNTIYF. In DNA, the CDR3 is TGTGCCAGCAGCACAGGAGCAACCGGGACAGGGGTTGCTGGAAACACCATATATTTT.

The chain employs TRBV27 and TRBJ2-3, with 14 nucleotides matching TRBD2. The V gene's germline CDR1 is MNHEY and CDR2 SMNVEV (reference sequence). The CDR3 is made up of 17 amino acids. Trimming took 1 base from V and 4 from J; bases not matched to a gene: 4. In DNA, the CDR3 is TGTGCCAGCAGTTTATTAGGGACTAGCGGGAGTTCAGATACGCAGTATTTT. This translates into CASSLLGTSGSSDTQYF.

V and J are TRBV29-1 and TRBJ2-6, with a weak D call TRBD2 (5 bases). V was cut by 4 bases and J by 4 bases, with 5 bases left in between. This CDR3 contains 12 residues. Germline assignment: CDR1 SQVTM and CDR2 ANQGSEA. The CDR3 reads CSVGEGANVLTF. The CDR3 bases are TGCAGCGTTGGGGAGGGGGCCAACGTCCTGACTTTC.

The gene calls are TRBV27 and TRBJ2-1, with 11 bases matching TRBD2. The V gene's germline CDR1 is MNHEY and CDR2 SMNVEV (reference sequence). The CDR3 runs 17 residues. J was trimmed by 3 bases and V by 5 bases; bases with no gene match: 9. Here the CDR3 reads CASSTTRLAGFYNEQFF. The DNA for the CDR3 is TGTGCCAGCAGTACGACCCGACTAGCGGGATTCTACAATGAGCAGTTCTTC.

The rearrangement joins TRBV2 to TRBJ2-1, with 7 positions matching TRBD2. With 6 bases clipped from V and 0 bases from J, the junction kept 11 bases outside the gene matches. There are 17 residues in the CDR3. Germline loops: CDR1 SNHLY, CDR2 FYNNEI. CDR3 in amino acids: CASRGTGLPYSYNEQFF. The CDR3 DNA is TGTGCCAGCAGAGGAACGGGACTACCCTACTCCTACAATGAGCAGTTCTTC.

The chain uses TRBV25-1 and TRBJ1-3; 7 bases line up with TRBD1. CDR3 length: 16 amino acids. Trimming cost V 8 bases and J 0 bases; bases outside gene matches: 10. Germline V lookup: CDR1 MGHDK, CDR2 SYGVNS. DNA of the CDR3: TGTGCCAGCCCTGACAGGGATTCCCTCTCTGGAAACACCATATATTTT. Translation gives CASPDRDSLSGNTIYF.

CDR3 sequence reads: CASSLGTPRLASYEQYF. In nucleotides, the CDR3 is TGTGCCAGCAGCTTAGGAACCCCGAGACTAGCCTCCTACGAGCAGTACTTC. This chain connects TRBV11-2 to TRBJ2-7; TRBD2 agrees at 7 bases. CDR3 length: 17 residues. Unmatched junction bases numbered 9, after V lost 1 base and J lost 0 bases. Germline loops: CDR1 SGHAT, CDR2 FQNNGV.

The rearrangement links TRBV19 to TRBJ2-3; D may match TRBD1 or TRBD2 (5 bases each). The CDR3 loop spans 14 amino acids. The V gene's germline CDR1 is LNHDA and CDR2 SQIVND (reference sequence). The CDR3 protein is CATGQGAVTDTQYF. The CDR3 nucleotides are TGTGCGACCGGCCAGGGAGCGGTCACAGATACGCAGTATTTT. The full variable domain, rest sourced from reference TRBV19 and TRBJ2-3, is DGGITQSPKYLFRKEGQNVTLSCEQNLNHDAMYWYRQDPGQGLRLIYYSQIVNDFQKGDIAEGYSVSREKKESFPLTVTSAQKNPTAFYLCATGQGAVTDTQYFGPGTRLTVL.

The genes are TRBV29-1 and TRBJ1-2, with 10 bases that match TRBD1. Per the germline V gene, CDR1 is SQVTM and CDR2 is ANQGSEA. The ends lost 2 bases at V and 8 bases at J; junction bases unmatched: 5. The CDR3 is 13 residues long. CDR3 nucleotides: TGCAGCGTTGAAATTGGGACAGGGGAAGGCTACACCTTC. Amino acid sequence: CSVEIGTGEGYTF.

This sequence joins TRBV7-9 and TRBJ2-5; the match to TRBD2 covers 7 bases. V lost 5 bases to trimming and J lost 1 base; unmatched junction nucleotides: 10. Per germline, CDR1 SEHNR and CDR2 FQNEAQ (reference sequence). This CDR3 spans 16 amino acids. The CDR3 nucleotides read TGTGCCAGCAGCCCTAGGGTGGGGGGGACCCAAGAGACCCAGTACTTC. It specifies CASSPRVGGTQETQYF. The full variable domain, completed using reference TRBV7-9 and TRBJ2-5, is DTGVSQNPRHKITKRGQNVTFRCDPISEHNRLYWYRQTLGQGPEFLTYFQNEAQLEKSRLLSDRFSAERPKGSFSTLEIQRTEQGDSAMYLCASSPRVGGTQETQYFGPGTRLLVL.

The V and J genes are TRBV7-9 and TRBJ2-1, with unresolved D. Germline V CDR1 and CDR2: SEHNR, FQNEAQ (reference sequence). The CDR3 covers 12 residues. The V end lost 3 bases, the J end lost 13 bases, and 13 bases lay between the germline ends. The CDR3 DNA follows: TGTGCCAGCAGCTTCGAACAGCCAAAACAGTTCTTC. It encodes CASSFEQPKQFF.

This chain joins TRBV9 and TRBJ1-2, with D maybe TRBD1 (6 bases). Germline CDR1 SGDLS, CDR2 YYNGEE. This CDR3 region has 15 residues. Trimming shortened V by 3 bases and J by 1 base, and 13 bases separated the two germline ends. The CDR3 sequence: CASSGEDRINYGYTF. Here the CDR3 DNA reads TGTGCCAGCAGCGGCGAAGACAGGATTAACTATGGCTACACCTTC.

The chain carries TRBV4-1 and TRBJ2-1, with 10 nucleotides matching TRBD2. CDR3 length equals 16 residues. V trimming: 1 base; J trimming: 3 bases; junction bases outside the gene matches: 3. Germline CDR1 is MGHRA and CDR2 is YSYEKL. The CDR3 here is CASSQGVAGGYNEQFF. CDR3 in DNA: TGCGCCAGCAGCCAAGGCGTAGCGGGAGGCTACAATGAGCAGTTCTTC.

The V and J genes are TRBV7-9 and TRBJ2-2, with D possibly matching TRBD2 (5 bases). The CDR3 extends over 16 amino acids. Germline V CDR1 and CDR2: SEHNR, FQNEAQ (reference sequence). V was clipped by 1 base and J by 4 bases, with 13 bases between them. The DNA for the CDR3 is TGTGCCAGCAGCTTAGGAGGTGCCGGACTCACCGGGGAGCTGTTTTTT. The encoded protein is CASSLGGAGLTGELFF.

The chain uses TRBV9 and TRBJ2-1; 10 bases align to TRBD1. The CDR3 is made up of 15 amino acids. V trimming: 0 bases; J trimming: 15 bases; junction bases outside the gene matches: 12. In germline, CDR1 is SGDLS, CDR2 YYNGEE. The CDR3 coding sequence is TGTGCCAGCAGCGTAGCCGGGACAGGGGCGGGCTTCCGGTTCTTC. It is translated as CASSVAGTGAGFRFF. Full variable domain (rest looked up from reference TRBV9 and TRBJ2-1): DSGVTQTPKHLITATGQRVTLRCSPRSGDLSVYWYQQSLDQGLQFLIQYYNGEERAKGNILERFSAQQFPDLHSELNLSSLELGDSALYFCASSVAGTGAGFRFFGPGTRLTVL.

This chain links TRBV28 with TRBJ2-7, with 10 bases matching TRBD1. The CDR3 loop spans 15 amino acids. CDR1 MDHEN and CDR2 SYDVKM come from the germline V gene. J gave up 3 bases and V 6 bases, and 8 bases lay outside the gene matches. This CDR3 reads CASRPTTGGIYEQYF. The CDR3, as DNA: TGTGCCAGCAGACCCACGACAGGGGGCATCTACGAGCAGTACTTC.

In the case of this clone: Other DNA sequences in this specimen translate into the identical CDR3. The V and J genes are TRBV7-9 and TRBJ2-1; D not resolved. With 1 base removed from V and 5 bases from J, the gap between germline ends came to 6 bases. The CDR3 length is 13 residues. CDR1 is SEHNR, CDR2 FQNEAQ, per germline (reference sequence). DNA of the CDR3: TGTGCCAGCAGCTTAGGTCAAAACAATGAGCAGTTCTTC. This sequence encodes CASSLGQNNEQFF.

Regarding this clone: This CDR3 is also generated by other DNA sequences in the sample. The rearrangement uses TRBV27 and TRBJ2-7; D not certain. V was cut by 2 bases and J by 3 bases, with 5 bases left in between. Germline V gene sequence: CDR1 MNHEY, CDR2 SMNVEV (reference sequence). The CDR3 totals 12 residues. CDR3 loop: CASSLTGYEQYF. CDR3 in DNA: TGTGCCAGCAGTTTAACGGGCTACGAGCAGTACTTC.

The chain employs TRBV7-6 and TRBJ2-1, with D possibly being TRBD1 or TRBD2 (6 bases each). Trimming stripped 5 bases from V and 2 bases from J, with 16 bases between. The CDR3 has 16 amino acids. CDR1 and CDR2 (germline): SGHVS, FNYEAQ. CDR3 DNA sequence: TGTGCCAGCAGCGTAGGGGGAGGAGGGGCCTACAATGAGCAGTTCTTC. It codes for CASSVGGGGAYNEQFF.

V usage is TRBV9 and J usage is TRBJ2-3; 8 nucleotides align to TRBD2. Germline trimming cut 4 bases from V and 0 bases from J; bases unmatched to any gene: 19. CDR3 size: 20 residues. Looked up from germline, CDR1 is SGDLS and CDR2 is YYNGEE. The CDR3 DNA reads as TGTGCCAGCAGCCATACCCGTGCGGCGGGAGGATTTTCTAGCACAGATACGCAGTATTTT. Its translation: CASSHTRAAGGFSSTDTQYF.

The CDR3 spells CASSLGVEQGYEQYF. In DNA, the CDR3 is TGTGCCAGCAGCTTAGGGGTGGAACAGGGCTACGAGCAGTACTTC. The rearrangement joins TRBV7-9 to TRBJ2-7; perhaps TRBD1 as D (6 bases). Trimming left V 1 base short and J 3 bases short, with 13 bases between. Looked up from germline, CDR1 is SEHNR and CDR2 is FQNEAQ (reference sequence). The CDR3 consists of 15 residues.

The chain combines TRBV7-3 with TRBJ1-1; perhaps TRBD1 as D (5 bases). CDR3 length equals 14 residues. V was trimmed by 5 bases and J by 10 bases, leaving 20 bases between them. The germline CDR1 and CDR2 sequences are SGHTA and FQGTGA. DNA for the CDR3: TGTGCCAGCAGCATACATGACAGAGCAGATGGAGCTTTCTTT. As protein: CASSIHDRADGAFF.

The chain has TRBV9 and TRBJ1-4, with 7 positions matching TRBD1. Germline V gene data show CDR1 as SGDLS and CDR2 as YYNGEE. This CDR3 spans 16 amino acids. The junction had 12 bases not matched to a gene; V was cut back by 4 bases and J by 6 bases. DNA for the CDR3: TGTGCCAGCAGCCCGGGGACAGCCCGCCAGGATGAAAAACTGTTTTTT. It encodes CASSPGTARQDEKLFF.

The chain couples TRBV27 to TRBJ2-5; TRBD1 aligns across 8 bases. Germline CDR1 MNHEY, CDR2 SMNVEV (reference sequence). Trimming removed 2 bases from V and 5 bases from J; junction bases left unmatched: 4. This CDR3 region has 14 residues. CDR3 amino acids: CASSLTDREETQYF. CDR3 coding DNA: TGTGCCAGCAGTTTAACGGACAGGGAGGAGACCCAGTACTTC.

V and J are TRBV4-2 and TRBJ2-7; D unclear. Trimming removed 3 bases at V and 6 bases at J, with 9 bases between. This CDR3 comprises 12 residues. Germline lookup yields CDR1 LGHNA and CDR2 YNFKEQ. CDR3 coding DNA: TGTGCCAGCAGCCATCGAATCGGCGAGCAGTACTTC. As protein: CASSHRIGEQYF.

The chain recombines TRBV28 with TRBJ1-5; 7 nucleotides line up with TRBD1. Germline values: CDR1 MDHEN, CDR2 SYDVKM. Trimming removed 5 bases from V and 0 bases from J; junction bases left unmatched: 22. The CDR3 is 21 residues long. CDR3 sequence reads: CASSQLQTSGQLKNSNQPQHF. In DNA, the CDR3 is TGTGCCAGCAGTCAACTACAGACTTCGGGACAGCTAAAGAATAGCAATCAGCCCCAGCATTTT.

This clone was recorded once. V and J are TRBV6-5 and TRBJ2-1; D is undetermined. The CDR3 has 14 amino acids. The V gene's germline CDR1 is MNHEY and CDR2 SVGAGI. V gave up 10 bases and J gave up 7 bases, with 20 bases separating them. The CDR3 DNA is TGTGCCACCTCGGAATTTAGACACTCAAATGAGCAGTTCTTC. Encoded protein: CATSEFRHSNEQFF.

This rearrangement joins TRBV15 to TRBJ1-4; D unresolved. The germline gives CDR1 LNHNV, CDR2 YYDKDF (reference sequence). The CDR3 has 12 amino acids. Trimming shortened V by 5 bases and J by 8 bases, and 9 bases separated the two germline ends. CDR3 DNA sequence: TGTGCCACCAGCCCCGACGGAGAAAAACTGTTTTTT. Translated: CATSPDGEKLFF.